This T cell receptor beta chain was documented in a study of T cells in Graves' hyperthyroidism and ophthalmopathy (dated by TCRdb to the late 2010s). Study-wide context: Peripheral blood was collected at initial diagnosis, before any treatment. A discovery cohort of fewer than 110 patients, roughly 45 with Graves' ophthalmopathy and 57 with stable Graves' hyperthyroidism, was used to find distinguishing TCR V-J signatures. Thyroid tissue and blood T-cell repertoires from about six Graves' hyperthyroidism patients were also compared in the study. Following sampling, methimazole starting at 30 mg daily was given to hyperthyroidism patients, and high-dose intravenous methylprednisolone was given to ophthalmopathy patients. The 100 or so discovery patients were randomly split 7:3 into training and test sets. An independent validation cohort of around 19 hyperthyroidism patients and about 16 patients who later progressed to ophthalmopathy tested prospective prediction of ophthalmopathy. According to the paper, TCR Vbeta CDR3 sequencing was carried out on some 130 peripheral blood samples, which came from 40 to 45 ophthalmopathy, 70 to 80 hyperthyroidism and approximately 17 progressor patients.

Stable Graves' hyperthyroidism was defined as the absence of progression to ophthalmopathy over 18 months of follow-up. Hyperthyroidism patients were newly diagnosed, with disease duration under 2 months, and aged 18 to 65 years. Exclusion was applied to patients with uncontrolled infections, other autoimmune diseases, pregnancy or lactation. Diagnoses were based on clinical symptoms, serum thyroxine and TRAb, thyroid ultrasound and orbital computed tomography. Ficoll-Paque density gradient centrifugation was used to isolate PBMCs from around 10 ml of fresh peripheral blood. Total RNA was extracted with Trizol reagent, and quality was checked on an Agilent 2100 Bioanalyzer. CDR1 is given as SNHLY and CDR2 as FYNNEI, both from the germline V gene. V lost 6 bases and J lost 3 bases; the stretch between them is 12 bases long. The CDR3 covers 13 residues, taking in both the cysteine and the phenylalanine. Only the CDR3 portion is preserved as DNA: 39 bases, with reading frame beginning at the first base.

The table lists this clonotype with many counts. Its antigen is unknown. Base qualities are not provided; no much larger clone lies one nucleotide away. The TCR beta CDR3 regions were amplified from the RNA transcripts. For the first round of RT-PCR on the TCR CDR3, the HTBI primer set was used together with the Qiagen OneStep RT-PCR kit. The libraries were constructed in a second round of multiplex PCR and then size-selected and purified. Paired-end sequencing of the libraries was performed with 100 bp reads on an Illumina HiSeq2000. In the original analysis: SOAPnuke was used to process the raw data, throwing out any read that contained adapters or uncalled bases, had a mean Phred below 15, or lacked an exact constant-primer or identifier match. COPE v1.2.5 was used to merge the high-quality paired reads, and each unique nucleotide sequence was defined as a clonotype. MiTCR v1.1 was used to align clonotypes to the IMGT TRBV, TRBD and TRBJ reference segments. Analysis was restricted to V-J combinations with a frequency above 0.0001, which covered roughly 99% of repertoires. The TCS score was defined as F50 (clonal expansion) divided by E x V (chaos), with BLOSUM62-based TCRdist calculated between CDR3 peptides within each V-J. Welch's t-statistics and random forest reduced 500 to 550 V-J features to roughly 13, which were used in a naive Bayes classifier (R e1071). Starting from the raw public reads, TCRdb applied fastp trimming at Q25, assembled clones with MiXCR and retained in-frame beta chains. Rows merge per CDR3 protein into single entries with the most common DNA and genes. For this entry, the V and J calls and clone size follow TCRdb and not the study's own pipeline. The sample yields around 440,000 distinct CDR3 sequences; 15% to 18% were counted once. Clones ranked in the top ten supply approximately 8% of the sample.

Summary of the overall study and its limitations: No statistical method was used to set the sample size in advance, and investigators knew the group allocation. Most expanded thyroid clonotypes (frequency above 0.001) were also detected in blood, suggesting blood repertoires may reflect thyroid immune responses. In validation, progression to ophthalmopathy was predicted by the model with nearly 71% sensitivity and 72% to 85% specificity, a median of roughly 6 months before onset. Ophthalmopathy was separated from stable hyperthyroidism by a 13 V-J signature model, with over 85% sensitivity and about 81% specificity obtained in cross-validation and 80%/75% obtained in testing.

Sequencing was carried out using blood. The V and J genes are TRBV2 and TRBJ2-7; a tentative D call is TRBD2 (5 bases match). This sequence originates from a woman younger than 30 with Graves' hyperthyroidism. The nucleotide sequence is given as TGTGCCAGCAGCGGACTCCTCCGCTACGAGCAGTACTTC. This translates into CASSGLLRYEQYF.